Shown below are 23 T cell receptor beta chains from a single sample sequenced in a study of blood T cell repertoires in COVID-19. The table came from immunoSEQ multiplex PCR; TCRdb's copy has only in-frame clones and leaves some out. The sample consists of about 99,000 clones, almost 90% of them appearing once. Source material: peripheral blood. Receptors originate from a human donor in a cohort sampled during active COVID-19.

This chain connects TRBV10-3 to TRBJ1-5, with unresolved D. In germline, CDR1 is ENHRY, CDR2 SYGVKD. CDR3 length equals 15 residues. Deletions cut 4 bases from V and 4 bases from J, with 14 bases between. CDR3 DNA: TGTGCCATCAGTGCGGGTAATACGATAAATCAGCCCCAGCATTTT. It yields the protein CAISAGNTINQPQHF.

The CDR3 is CASSQGSREAYGYTF. The CDR3 DNA is TGCGCCAGCAGCCAAGGGTCGCGGGAGGCCTATGGCTACACCTTC. The V and J genes are TRBV4-1 and TRBJ1-2; D remains unclear. This CDR3 is built from 15 residues. Per the germline V gene, CDR1 is MGHRA and CDR2 is YSYEKL. With 1 base removed from V and 4 bases from J, the gap between germline ends came to 13 bases.

The V and J genes are TRBV5-1 and TRBJ2-4; 10 positions match TRBD1. Germline V lookup: CDR1 SGHRS, CDR2 YFSETQ. The CDR3 loop spans 19 amino acids. V lost 4 bases and J lost 0; bases outside the gene matches: 13. CDR3 residues: CASSPFSGQGLIAKNIQYF. The CDR3 DNA reads TGCGCCAGCAGCCCCTTTTCGGGACAGGGGCTGATAGCCAAAAACATTCAGTACTTC.

The rearrangement links TRBV5-1 to TRBJ2-2, with 11 bases identical to TRBD2. The CDR3 spans 15 residues. Germline V gives CDR1 SGHRS, CDR2 YFSETQ. Trimming removed 4 bases from V and 5 bases from J; junction bases left unmatched: 4. The CDR3 DNA reads as TGCGCCAGCAGCCCACTAGCGGGAGAGACCGGGGAGCTGTTTTTT. Protein sequence: CASSPLAGETGELFF.

This clone counts as medium-sized (0.01 to 0.1%). The chain uses TRBV7-9 and TRBJ2-7, with TRBD1 identical over 7 bases. The CDR3 totals 14 residues. Germline V gene lookup returns CDR1 SEHNR and CDR2 FQNEAQ (reference sequence). V lost 3 bases and J lost 3; bases outside the gene matches: 5. CDR3 loop: CASSFGTALYEQYF. The CDR3 nucleotides read TGTGCCAGCAGCTTTGGGACAGCGCTCTACGAGCAGTACTTC.

The chain carries TRBV3-1 (or the pseudogene TRBV3-2) and TRBJ1-5; possible D gene TRBD1, 5 bases. The CDR3 loop spans 15 amino acids. V was clipped by 0 bases and J by 6 bases, with 12 bases between them. Germline values: CDR1 LGHDT, CDR2 YNNKEL (reference sequence). The chain's CDR3 is CASSQDYGGGQPQHF. The CDR3 region has the DNA TGTGCCAGCAGCCAAGATTACGGGGGAGGTCAGCCCCAGCATTTT.

The rearrangement uses TRBV6-1 and TRBJ1-2; the D gene is possibly TRBD1 (5 bases). In germline, CDR1 is MNHNS, CDR2 SASEGT. V lost 1 base, J lost 8 bases, and 17 bases lay in between. This CDR3 comprises 15 residues. The CDR3 protein is CASSEVWGGTRGYTF. CDR3 nucleotide sequence: TGTGCCAGCAGTGAAGTTTGGGGAGGGACGAGGGGCTACACCTTC.

The V gene is TRBV7-8, the J gene TRBJ1-5, with D hard to call. Looked up from germline, CDR1 is SGHVS and CDR2 is FQNEAQ. Trimming took off 5 bases at V and 6 bases at J, with 14 bases between the two ends. This CDR3 spans 14 amino acids. For the CDR3, the DNA is TGTGCCAGCAGCCGGACGGGGTATAGTCAGCCCCAGCATTTT. Protein sequence: CASSRTGYSQPQHF.

This clone appeared once. The CDR3 region has the DNA TGCGCCAGCAGACAACGGACAGGGACGTCCTACGAGCAGTACTTC. Amino acids: CASRQRTGTSYEQYF. The rearrangement joins TRBV5-1 to TRBJ2-7, with 8 nucleotides matching TRBD1. V lost 5 bases and J lost 1; bases outside the gene matches: 8. The CDR3 spans 15 residues. The V gene's germline CDR1 is SGHRS and CDR2 YFSETQ.

J is TRBJ2-5 and V is TRBV5-1, with 14 bases matching TRBD2. Germline loops: CDR1 SGHRS, CDR2 YFSETQ. The CDR3 loop spans 15 amino acids. The junction had 2 bases not matched to a gene; V was cut back by 4 bases and J by 3 bases. The CDR3 nucleotides are TGCGCCAGCAGCCCGGGACTAGCGGGGGAAGAGACCCAGTACTTC. Translation: CASSPGLAGEETQYF.

V is TRBV28 and J is TRBJ2-7; D is possibly TRBD1 (6 bases). The CDR3 extends over 12 amino acids. Trimming took off 5 bases at V and 6 bases at J, with 11 bases between the two ends. Germline V gene lookup returns CDR1 MDHEN and CDR2 SYDVKM. The CDR3 nucleotides read TGTGCCAGCAGTCTGGGGGCTTTCGAGCAGTACTTC. This sequence encodes CASSLGAFEQYF.

The J gene is TRBJ1-4, the V gene TRBV11-2, with D possibly TRBD1 on 5 matching bases. Trimming removed 1 base at V and 2 bases at J, with 14 bases between. Germline assignment: CDR1 SGHAT and CDR2 FQNNGV. The CDR3 is 17 amino acids. CDR3 residues: CASSLVYWAGTNEKLFF. The CDR3 nucleotides read TGTGCCAGCAGCTTAGTCTATTGGGCAGGGACTAATGAAAAACTGTTTTTT. Full variable domain (missing parts from reference TRBV11-2 and TRBJ1-4): EAGVAQSPRYKIIEKRQSVAFWCNPISGHATLYWYQQILGQGPKLLIQFQNNGVVDDSQLPKDRFSAERLKGVDSTLKIQPAKLEDSAVYLCASSLVYWAGTNEKLFFGSGTQLSVL.

This chain links TRBV28 with TRBJ2-7; D is possibly TRBD1 (5 bases). The CDR3 is made up of 16 amino acids. V lost 3 bases, J lost 4 bases, and 19 bases lay in between. Germline CDR1 MDHEN, CDR2 SYDVKM. DNA of the CDR3: TGTGCCAGCAGTTTGTACAGGTACCAACCCCCATACGAGCAGTACTTC. Its protein product is CASSLYRYQPPYEQYF.

The chain joins TRBV7-2 to TRBJ2-1; D is perhaps TRBD1 (6 bases). CDR3 length: 13 amino acids. Germline V gene sequence: CDR1 SGHTA, CDR2 FQGNSA. V shed 5 bases and J shed 10 bases, with 15 bases lying between them. The CDR3 bases are TGTGCCAGCAGCCTCACCAGGGGAGACGAGCAGTTCTTC. Protein product: CASSLTRGDEQFF. Supplemented by reference TRBV7-2 and TRBJ2-1, the full variable domain reads GAGVSQSPSNKVTEKGKDVELRCDPISGHTALYWYRQSLGQGLEFLIYFQGNSAPDKSGLPSDRFSAERTGGSVSTLTIQRTQQEDSAVYLCASSLTRGDEQFFGPGTRLTVL.

The gene calls are TRBV10-3 and TRBJ2-2, with a possible D match to TRBD1 (7 bases). V lost 3 bases and J 3 bases, leaving 14 bases between the germline ends. CDR3 length: 16 amino acids. Germline CDR1 and CDR2: ENHRY and SYGVKD. CDR3 sequence (DNA): TGTGCCATCAGTGATAGGTCCAGGGGGGACACCGGGGAGCTGTTTTTT. This encodes CAISDRSRGDTGELFF.

V gene TRBV9 combines with J gene TRBJ2-5; maybe TRBD2 (6 bases). This CDR3 is 17 amino acids long. V was clipped by 0 bases and J by 3 bases, with 18 bases between them. CDR1 and CDR2 (germline): SGDLS, YYNGEE. CDR3 sequence: CASSVGVSGYLEETQYF. For the CDR3, the DNA is TGTGCCAGCAGCGTAGGGGTTAGCGGCTACCTCGAAGAGACCCAGTACTTC. Drawing the rest from reference TRBV9 and TRBJ2-5, the complete variable domain is DSGVTQTPKHLITATGQRVTLRCSPRSGDLSVYWYQQSLDQGLQFLIQYYNGEERAKGNILERFSAQQFPDLHSELNLSSLELGDSALYFCASSVGVSGYLEETQYFGPGTRLLVL.

J is TRBJ1-2 and V is TRBV28; no clear D. Trimming stripped 7 bases from V and 4 bases from J, with 10 bases between. The germline CDR1 and CDR2 sequences are MDHEN and SYDVKM. The CDR3 totals 12 residues. The CDR3: CASTGDAYGYTF. The CDR3 DNA sequence: TGTGCCAGCACCGGGGATGCCTATGGCTACACCTTC.

The chain combines TRBV6-1 with TRBJ2-7, with D unresolved. This CDR3 is built from 14 residues. V dropped 0 bases and J dropped 3 bases, with 9 bases sitting between them. Germline loops: CDR1 MNHNS, CDR2 SASEGT. The chain's CDR3 is CASSEAYGGYEQYF. The CDR3 DNA sequence: TGTGCCAGCAGTGAAGCTTATGGCGGCTACGAGCAGTACTTC.

A word on this clone: Other DNA sequences in the same sample also yield this CDR3. This rearrangement joins TRBV7-2 to TRBJ2-7, with TRBD2 matching over 10 bases. After removal of 8 bases from V and 0 bases from J, the junction contained 4 bases not matched to a gene. Germline V gene data show CDR1 as SGHTA and CDR2 as FQGNSA. This CDR3 region has 14 residues. The CDR3 spells CASSRTSGSYEQYF. The CDR3 region has the DNA TGTGCCAGCTCACGGACTAGCGGCTCCTACGAGCAGTACTTC. Using reference TRBV7-2 and TRBJ2-7 for the parts outside the CDR3, the full variable domain is GAGVSQSPSNKVTEKGKDVELRCDPISGHTALYWYRQSLGQGLEFLIYFQGNSAPDKSGLPSDRFSAERTGGSVSTLTIQRTQQEDSAVYLCASSRTSGSYEQYFGPGTRLTVT.

CDR3 sequence: CSASGGYEQYF. The CDR3 DNA follows: TGCAGTGCTAGCGGGGGGTACGAGCAGTACTTC. The J gene is TRBJ2-7, the V gene TRBV20-1; TRBD2 matches at 7 bases. This CDR3 contains 11 residues. Per germline, CDR1 DFQATT and CDR2 SNEGSKA (reference sequence). Unmatched junction bases numbered 0, after V lost 3 bases and J lost 4 bases.

The chain carries TRBV9 and TRBJ1-1, with a possible D match to TRBD1 (5 bases). CDR1 is SGDLS and CDR2 is YYNGEE in the germline V gene. The ends were cut back, 4 bases at V and 4 bases at J, with 14 bases in the middle. The CDR3 runs 14 residues. The CDR3 region has the DNA TGTGCCAGCAGCCCCGCGGGGGGGACCACTGAAGCTTTCTTT. Its protein product is CASSPAGGTTEAFF. The entire variable domain, with the rest obtained from reference TRBV9 and TRBJ1-1, is as follows: DSGVTQTPKHLITATGQRVTLRCSPRSGDLSVYWYQQSLDQGLQFLIQYYNGEERAKGNILERFSAQQFPDLHSELNLSSLELGDSALYFCASSPAGGTTEAFFGQGTRLTVV.

CDR3 in amino acids: CAWSGGTGGNTEAFF. CDR3 nucleotide sequence: TGTGCCTGGAGTGGGGGGACAGGAGGGAACACTGAAGCTTTCTTT. The chain links TRBV30 to TRBJ1-1; 8 positions agree with TRBD1. This CDR3 is 15 amino acids long. Germline V gene sequence: CDR1 GTSNPN, CDR2 SVGIG (reference sequence). The V segment lost 1 base and the J segment 1 base; nucleotides outside the gene matches: 5.

The genes are TRBV19 and TRBJ1-1; 12 positions agree with TRBD1. Germline assignment: CDR1 LNHDA and CDR2 SQIVND (reference sequence). This CDR3 region has 16 residues. Trimming removed 8 bases from V and 2 bases from J; junction bases left unmatched: 9. The chain's CDR3 is CASWDRGRTANTEAFF. CDR3 nucleotide sequence: TGTGCCAGTTGGGACAGGGGGCGGACCGCAAACACTGAAGCTTTCTTT.